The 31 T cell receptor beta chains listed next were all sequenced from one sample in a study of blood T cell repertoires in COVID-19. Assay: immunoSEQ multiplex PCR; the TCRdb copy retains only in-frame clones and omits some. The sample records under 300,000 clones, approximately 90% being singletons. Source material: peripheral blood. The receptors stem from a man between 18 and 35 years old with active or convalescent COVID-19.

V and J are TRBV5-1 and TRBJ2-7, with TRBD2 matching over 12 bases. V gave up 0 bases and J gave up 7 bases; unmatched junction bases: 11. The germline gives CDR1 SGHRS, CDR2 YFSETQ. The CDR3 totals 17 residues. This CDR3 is CASSLAYRLAGDGEQYF. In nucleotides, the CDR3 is TGCGCCAGCAGCTTGGCCTACCGACTAGCGGGGGATGGAGAGCAGTACTTC. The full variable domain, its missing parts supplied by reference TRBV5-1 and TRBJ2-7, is KAGVTQTPRYLIKTRGQQVTLSCSPISGHRSVSWYQQTPGQGLQFLFEYFSETQRNKGNFPGRFSGRQFSNSRSEMNVSTLELGDSALYLCASSLAYRLAGDGEQYFGPGTRLTVT.

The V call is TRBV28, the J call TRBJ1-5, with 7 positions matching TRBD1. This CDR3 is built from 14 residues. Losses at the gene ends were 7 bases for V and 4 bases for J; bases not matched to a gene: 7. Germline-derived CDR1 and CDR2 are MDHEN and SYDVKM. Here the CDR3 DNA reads TGTGCCAGCATTGAGACAGGGTTAAATCAGCCCCAGCATTTT. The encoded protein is CASIETGLNQPQHF.

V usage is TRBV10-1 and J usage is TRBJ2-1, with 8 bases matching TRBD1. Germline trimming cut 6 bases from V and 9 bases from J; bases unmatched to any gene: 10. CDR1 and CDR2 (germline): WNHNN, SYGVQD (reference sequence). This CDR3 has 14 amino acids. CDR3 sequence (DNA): TGCGCCAGCAGCTTGGGACAGGTCGACGGTGAGCAGTTCTTC. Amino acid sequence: CASSLGQVDGEQFF.

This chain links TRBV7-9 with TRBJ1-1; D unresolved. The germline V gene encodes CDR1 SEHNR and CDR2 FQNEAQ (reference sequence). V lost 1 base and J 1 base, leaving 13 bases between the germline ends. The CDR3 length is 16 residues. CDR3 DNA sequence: TGTGCCAGCAGCTTAGGTTGGAAGGAGGGGAACACTGAAGCTTTCTTT. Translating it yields CASSLGWKEGNTEAFF.

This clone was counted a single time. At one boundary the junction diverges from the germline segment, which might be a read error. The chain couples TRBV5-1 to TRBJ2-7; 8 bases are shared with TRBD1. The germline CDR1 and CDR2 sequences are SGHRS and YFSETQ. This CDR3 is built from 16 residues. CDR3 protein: CASSLAPTGDGNEQYF. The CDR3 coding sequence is TGCGCCAGCAGTTTGGCCCCGACAGGGGACGGGAACGAGCAGTACTTC. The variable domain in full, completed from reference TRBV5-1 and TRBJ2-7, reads KAGVTQTPRYLIKTRGQQVTLSCSPISGHRSVSWYQQTPGQGLQFLFEYFSETQRNKGNFPGRFSGRQFSNSRSEMNVSTLELGDSALYLCASSLAPTGDGNEQYFGPGTRLTVT.

The CDR3: CASSSAGTIDFGRNYGYTF. CDR3 in DNA: TGTGCCAGCAGCTCGGCTGGGACAATAGACTTTGGCCGGAACTATGGCTACACCTTC. The V and J genes are TRBV5-4 and TRBJ1-2; possible D gene TRBD1, 6 bases. The V gene's germline CDR1 is SGHNT and CDR2 YYREEE (reference sequence). V was pared by 3 bases and J by 2 bases, with 26 bases between. The CDR3 spans 19 residues.

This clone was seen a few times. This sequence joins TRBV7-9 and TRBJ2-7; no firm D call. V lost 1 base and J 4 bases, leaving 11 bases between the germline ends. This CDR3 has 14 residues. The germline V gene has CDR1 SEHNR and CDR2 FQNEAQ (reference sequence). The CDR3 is CASSLGRVGYEQYF. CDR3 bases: TGTGCCAGCAGCTTAGGTCGGGTCGGGTACGAGCAGTACTTC.

This CDR3 is CASSFLMGSGGAADTQYF. CDR3 DNA sequence: TGTGCCAGCAGCTTTTTGATGGGTAGCGGGGGGGCGGCCGATACGCAGTATTTT. This rearrangement joins TRBV7-9 to TRBJ2-3, with TRBD2 identical over 11 bases. Germline V gives CDR1 SEHNR, CDR2 FQNEAQ (reference sequence). The CDR3 loop spans 18 amino acids. After removal of 3 bases from V and 6 bases from J, the junction contained 14 bases not matched to a gene. The complete variable domain, with remaining parts taken from reference TRBV7-9 and TRBJ2-3, reads DTGVSQNPRHKITKRGQNVTFRCDPISEHNRLYWYRQTLGQGPEFLTYFQNEAQLEKSRLLSDRFSAERPKGSFSTLEIQRTEQGDSAMYLCASSFLMGSGGAADTQYFGPGTRLTVL.

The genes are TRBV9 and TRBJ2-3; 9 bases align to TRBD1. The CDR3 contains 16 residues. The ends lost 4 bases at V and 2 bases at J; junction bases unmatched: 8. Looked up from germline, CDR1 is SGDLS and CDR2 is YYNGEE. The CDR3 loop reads CASSRTGTGFTDTQYF. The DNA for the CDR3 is TGTGCCAGCAGCAGGACCGGGACAGGGTTCACAGATACGCAGTATTTT. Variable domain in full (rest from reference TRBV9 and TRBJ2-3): DSGVTQTPKHLITATGQRVTLRCSPRSGDLSVYWYQQSLDQGLQFLIQYYNGEERAKGNILERFSAQQFPDLHSELNLSSLELGDSALYFCASSRTGTGFTDTQYFGPGTRLTVL.

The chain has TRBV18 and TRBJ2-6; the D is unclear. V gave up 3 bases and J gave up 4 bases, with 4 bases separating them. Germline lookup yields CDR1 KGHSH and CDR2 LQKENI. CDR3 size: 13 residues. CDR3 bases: TGTGCCAGCTCACCCCCAGGGGCCAACGTCCTGACTTTC. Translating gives CASSPPGANVLTF.

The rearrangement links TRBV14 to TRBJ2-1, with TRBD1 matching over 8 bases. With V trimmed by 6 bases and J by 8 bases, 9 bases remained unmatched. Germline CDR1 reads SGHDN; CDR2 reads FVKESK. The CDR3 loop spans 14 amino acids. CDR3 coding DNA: TGTGCCAGCAGTCAAAGGGACAGGCCCCATGAGCAGTTCTTC. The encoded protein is CASSQRDRPHEQFF.

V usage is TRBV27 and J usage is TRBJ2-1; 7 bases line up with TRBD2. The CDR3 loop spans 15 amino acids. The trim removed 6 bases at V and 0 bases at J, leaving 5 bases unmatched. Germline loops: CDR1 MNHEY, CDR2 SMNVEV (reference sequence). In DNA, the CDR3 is TGTGCCAGCAGCCCTCGGGGGGACTCCTACAATGAGCAGTTCTTC. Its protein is CASSPRGDSYNEQFF.

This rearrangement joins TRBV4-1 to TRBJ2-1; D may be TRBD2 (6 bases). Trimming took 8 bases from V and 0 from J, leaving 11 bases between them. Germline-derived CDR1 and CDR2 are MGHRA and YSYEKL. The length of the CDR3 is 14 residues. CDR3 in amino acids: CASGGVSSYNEQFF. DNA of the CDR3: TGCGCCAGCGGAGGGGTGAGCTCCTACAATGAGCAGTTCTTC.

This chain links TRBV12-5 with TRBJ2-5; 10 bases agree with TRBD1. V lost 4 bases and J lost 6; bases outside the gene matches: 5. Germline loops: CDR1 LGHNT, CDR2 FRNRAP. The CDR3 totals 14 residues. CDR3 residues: CASGSWDRGQTQYF. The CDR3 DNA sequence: TGTGCTAGTGGTTCGTGGGACAGGGGCCAGACCCAGTACTTC.

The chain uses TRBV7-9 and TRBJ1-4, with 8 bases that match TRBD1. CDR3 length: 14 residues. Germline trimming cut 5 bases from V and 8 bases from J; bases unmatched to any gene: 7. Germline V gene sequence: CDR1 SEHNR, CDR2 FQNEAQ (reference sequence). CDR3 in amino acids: CASSRGTGREKLFF. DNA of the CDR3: TGTGCCAGCAGCCGAGGGACAGGACGGGAAAAACTGTTTTTT.

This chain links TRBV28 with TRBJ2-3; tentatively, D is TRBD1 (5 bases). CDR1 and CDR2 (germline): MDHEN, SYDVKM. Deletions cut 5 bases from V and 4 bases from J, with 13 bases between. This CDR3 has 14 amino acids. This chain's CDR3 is CASSRRQTPDTQYF. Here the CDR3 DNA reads TGTGCCAGCAGTCGCCGACAGACACCAGATACGCAGTATTTT.

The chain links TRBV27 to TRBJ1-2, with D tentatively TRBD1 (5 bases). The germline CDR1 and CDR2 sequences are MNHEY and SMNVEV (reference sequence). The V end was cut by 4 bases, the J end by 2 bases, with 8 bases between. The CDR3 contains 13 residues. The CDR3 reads CASSYKGNYGYTF. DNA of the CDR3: TGTGCCAGCAGTTACAAGGGGAACTATGGCTACACCTTC.

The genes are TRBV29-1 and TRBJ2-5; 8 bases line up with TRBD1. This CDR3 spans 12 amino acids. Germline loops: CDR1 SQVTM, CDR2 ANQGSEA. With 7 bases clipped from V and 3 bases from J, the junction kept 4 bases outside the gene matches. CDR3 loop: CSAKQGEETQYF. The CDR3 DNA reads TGCAGCGCAAAACAGGGGGAAGAGACCCAGTACTTC.

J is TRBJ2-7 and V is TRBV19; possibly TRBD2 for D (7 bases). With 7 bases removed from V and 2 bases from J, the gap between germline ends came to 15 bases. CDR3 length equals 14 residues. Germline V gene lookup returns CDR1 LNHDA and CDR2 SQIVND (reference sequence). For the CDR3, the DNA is TGTGCCAGTAAGGGGGGGGACACAGCCTACGAGCAGTACTTC. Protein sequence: CASKGGDTAYEQYF.

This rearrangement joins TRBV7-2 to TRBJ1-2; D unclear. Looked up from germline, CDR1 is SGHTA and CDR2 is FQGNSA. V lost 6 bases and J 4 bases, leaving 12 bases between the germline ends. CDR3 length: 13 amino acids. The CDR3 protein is CASSTRSGYGYTF. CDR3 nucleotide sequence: TGTGCCAGCAGTACGCGGTCCGGCTATGGCTACACCTTC. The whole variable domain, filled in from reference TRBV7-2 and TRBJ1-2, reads GAGVSQSPSNKVTEKGKDVELRCDPISGHTALYWYRQSLGQGLEFLIYFQGNSAPDKSGLPSDRFSAERTGGSVSTLTIQRTQQEDSAVYLCASSTRSGYGYTFGSGTRLTVV.

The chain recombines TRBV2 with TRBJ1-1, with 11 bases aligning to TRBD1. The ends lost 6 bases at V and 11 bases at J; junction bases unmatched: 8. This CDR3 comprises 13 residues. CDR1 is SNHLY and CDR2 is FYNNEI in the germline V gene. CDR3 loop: CASRDRGRRVAFF. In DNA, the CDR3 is TGTGCCAGCAGGGACAGGGGGCGCCGTGTTGCTTTCTTT. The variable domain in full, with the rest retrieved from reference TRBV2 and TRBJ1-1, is EPEVTQTPSHQVTQMGQEVILRCVPISNHLYFYWYRQILGQKVEFLVSFYNNEISEKSEIFDDQFSVERPDGSNFTLKIRSTKLEDSAMYFCASRDRGRRVAFFGQGTRLTVV.

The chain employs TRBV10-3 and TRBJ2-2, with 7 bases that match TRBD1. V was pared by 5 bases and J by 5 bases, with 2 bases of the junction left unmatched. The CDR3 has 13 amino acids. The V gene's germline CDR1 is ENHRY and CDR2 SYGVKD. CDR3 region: CAISSRGTGELFF. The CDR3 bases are TGTGCCATCAGTTCCAGGGGGACCGGGGAGCTGTTTTTT.

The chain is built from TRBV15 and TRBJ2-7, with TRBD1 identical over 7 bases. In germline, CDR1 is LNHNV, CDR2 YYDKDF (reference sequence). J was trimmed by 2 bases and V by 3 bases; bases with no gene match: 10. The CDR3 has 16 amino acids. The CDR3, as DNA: TGTGCCACCAGCAGGGAAGACAGGGTTAGTACCTACGAGCAGTACTTC. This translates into CATSREDRVSTYEQYF. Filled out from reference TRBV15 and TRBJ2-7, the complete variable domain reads DAMVIQNPRYQVTQFGKPVTLSCSQTLNHNVMYWYQQKSSQAPKLLFHYYDKDFNNEADTPDNFQSRRPNTSFCFLDIRSPGLGDTAMYLCATSREDRVSTYEQYFGPGTRLTVT.

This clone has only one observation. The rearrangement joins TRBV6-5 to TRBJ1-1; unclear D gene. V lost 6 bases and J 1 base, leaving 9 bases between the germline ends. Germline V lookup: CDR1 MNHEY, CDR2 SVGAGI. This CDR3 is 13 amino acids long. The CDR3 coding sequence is TGTGCCAGCAGGAGCCAAAAGAACACTGAAGCTTTCTTT. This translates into CASRSQKNTEAFF.

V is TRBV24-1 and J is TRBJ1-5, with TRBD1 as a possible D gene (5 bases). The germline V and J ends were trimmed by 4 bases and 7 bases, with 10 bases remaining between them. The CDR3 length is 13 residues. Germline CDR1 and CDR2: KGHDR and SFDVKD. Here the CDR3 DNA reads TGTGCCACCAGTGACAGGGCTTGGCAGCCCCAGCATTTT. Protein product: CATSDRAWQPQHF.

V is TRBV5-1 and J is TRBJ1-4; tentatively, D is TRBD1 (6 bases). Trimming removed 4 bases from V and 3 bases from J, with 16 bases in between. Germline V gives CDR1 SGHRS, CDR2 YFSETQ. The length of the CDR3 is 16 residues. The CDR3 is CASSPSVGAANEKLFF. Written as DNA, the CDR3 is TGCGCCAGCAGCCCCTCGGTGGGGGCGGCTAATGAAAAACTGTTTTTT.

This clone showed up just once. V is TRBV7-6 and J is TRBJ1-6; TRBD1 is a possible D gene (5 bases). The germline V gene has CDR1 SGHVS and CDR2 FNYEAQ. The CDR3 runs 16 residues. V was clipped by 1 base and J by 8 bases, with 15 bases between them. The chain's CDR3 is CASSLVPAGSDSPLHF. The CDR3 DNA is TGTGCCAGCAGCTTAGTCCCAGCAGGGTCTGATTCACCCCTCCACTTT.

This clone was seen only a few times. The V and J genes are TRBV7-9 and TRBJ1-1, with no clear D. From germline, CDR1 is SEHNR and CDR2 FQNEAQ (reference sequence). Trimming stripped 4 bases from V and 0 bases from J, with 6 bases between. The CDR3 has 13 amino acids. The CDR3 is CASSSHLNTEAFF. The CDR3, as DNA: TGTGCCAGCAGCTCCCATCTGAACACTGAAGCTTTCTTT. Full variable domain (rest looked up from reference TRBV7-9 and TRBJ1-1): DTGVSQNPRHKITKRGQNVTFRCDPISEHNRLYWYRQTLGQGPEFLTYFQNEAQLEKSRLLSDRFSAERPKGSFSTLEIQRTEQGDSAMYLCASSSHLNTEAFFGQGTRLTVV.

CDR3 DNA sequence: TGTGCCAGCAGCGCCATAGCGGCTACACTATCTTACGAGCAGTACTTC. Translating it yields CASSAIAATLSYEQYF. The rearrangement uses TRBV13 and TRBJ2-7, with D possibly being TRBD2 (6 bases). This CDR3 is 16 amino acids long. Germline CDR1 and CDR2: PRHDT and FYEKMQ (reference sequence). The V end lost 5 bases, the J end lost 4 bases, and 21 bases lay between the germline ends.

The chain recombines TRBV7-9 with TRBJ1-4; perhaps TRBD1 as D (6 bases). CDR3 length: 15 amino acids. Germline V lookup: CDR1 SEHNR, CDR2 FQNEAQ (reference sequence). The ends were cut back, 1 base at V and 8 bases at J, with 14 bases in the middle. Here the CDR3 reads CASSLGGGTGEKLFF. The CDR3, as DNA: TGTGCCAGCAGCTTAGGAGGGGGTACGGGAGAAAAACTGTTTTTT.

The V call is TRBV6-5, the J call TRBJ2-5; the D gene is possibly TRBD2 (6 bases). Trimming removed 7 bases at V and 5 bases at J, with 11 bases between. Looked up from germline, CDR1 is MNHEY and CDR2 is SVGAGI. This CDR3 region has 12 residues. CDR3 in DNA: TGTGCCAGCATGAGTAGCGGCGAGACCCAGTACTTC. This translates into CASMSSGETQYF.